The rows below give T cell receptor beta chains drawn from one sample of a study of cytomegalovirus exposure and HLA in healthy donors. Measured with immunoSEQ multiplex PCR; TCRdb has only the in-frame clones, and not every one. The sample consists of over 200,000 clones, 87% of them appearing once. Sequenced sample: PBMCs. The receptors derive from a woman between 18 and 29 years old in good health and CMV-seropositive. Each CDR3 is given with its conserved first and last residue. D genes are given only for firm matches. Expanded clones are given a class, and other clones once, few, many or no size at all.

V: TRBV6-5; D: -; size: -; J: TRBJ2-7; CDR3: CASSYSTSSAREQYF; DNA: TGTGCCAGCAGTTACTCGACCTCCTCGGCGCGGGAGCAGTACTTC
V: TRBV2; D: -; size: -; J: TRBJ2-3; CDR3: CASLTDSLTDTQYF; DNA: TGTGCCAGCTTGACGGACAGTCTGACAGATACGCAGTATTTT
V: TRBV1; D: -; size: -; J: TRBJ2-7; CDR3: CTSSPPSGSYEQYF; DNA: TGCACCAGCAGTCCCCCTAGCGGGAGTTACGAGCAGTACTTC
V: TRBV25-1; D: TRBD1; size: -; J: TRBJ2-3; CDR3: CASSEVGQEKLDTQYF; DNA: TGTGCCAGCAGTGAAGTTGGACAGGAAAAATTAGATACGCAGTATTTT
V: TRBV28; D: -; size: -; J: TRBJ1-3; CDR3: CASSTNRVVYGNTIYF; DNA: TGTGCCAGCAGTACGAATCGGGTTGTGTATGGAAACACCATATATTTT
V: TRBV5-4; D: -; size: -; J: TRBJ2-2; CDR3: CASSPSLRGPRNTGELFF; DNA: TGTGCCAGCAGCCCTAGCCTCCGTGGACCCCGCAACACCGGGGAGCTGTTTTTT
V: TRBV18; D: TRBD1; size: once; J: TRBJ2-3; CDR3: CASSPRTGPRTDTQYF; DNA: TGTGCCAGCTCACCTCGGACAGGACCGCGCACAGATACGCAGTATTTT
V: TRBV19; D: TRBD1; size: once; J: TRBJ2-7; CDR3: CASSRPGQSYEQYF; DNA: TGTGCCAGTAGTAGGCCGGGACAGTCATACGAGCAGTACTTC
V: TRBV25-1; D: -; size: -; J: TRBJ1-2; CDR3: CASSDLGLGQPYGYTF; DNA: TGTGCCAGCAGTGATCTCGGTCTTGGACAGCCTTATGGCTACACCTTC
V: TRBV9; D: TRBD1; size: once; J: TRBJ2-7; CDR3: CASSFRDRGEQYF; DNA: TGTGCCAGCAGCTTCAGGGACAGGGGCGAGCAGTACTTC
V: TRBV30; D: -; size: few; J: TRBJ1-3; CDR3: CACRRDSGNTIYF; DNA: TGTGCCTGTCGACGGGACTCTGGAAACACCATATATTTT
V: TRBV6-1; D: TRBD2; size: -; J: TRBJ2-7; CDR3: CASGRASGTYEQYF; DNA: TGTGCCAGCGGTCGGGCTAGCGGGACCTACGAGCAGTACTTC
V: TRBV29-1; D: TRBD1; size: -; J: TRBJ1-1; CDR3: CSGQGWGTEAFF; DNA: TGCAGCGGACAGGGGTGGGGGACTGAAGCTTTCTTT
V: TRBV5-4; D: -; size: -; J: TRBJ1-1; CDR3: CASSWGPLLNTEAFF; DNA: TGTGCCAGCAGCTGGGGGCCATTATTGAACACTGAAGCTTTCTTT
V: TRBV10-3; D: TRBD1; size: few; J: TRBJ2-7; CDR3: CAISESDRTVSYEQYF; DNA: TGTGCCATCAGTGAGTCGGACAGGACCGTTTCCTACGAGCAGTACTTC
V: TRBV2; D: -; size: -; J: TRBJ2-3; CDR3: CASRYTDTQYF; DNA: TGTGCCAGCAGATACACAGATACGCAGTATTTT
V: TRBV5-1; D: -; size: -; J: TRBJ2-5; CDR3: CASTLGQGGETQYF; DNA: TGCGCCAGCACCCTCGGACAGGGAGGGGAGACCCAGTACTTC
V: TRBV5-6; D: TRBD1; size: -; J: TRBJ2-5; CDR3: CASSPTGAAETQYF; DNA: TGTGCCAGCAGCCCCACAGGGGCGGCGGAGACCCAGTACTTC
V: TRBV2; D: -; size: -; J: TRBJ2-7; CDR3: CASRATYLRQREQYF; DNA: TGTGCCAGCAGAGCAACCTATCTAAGACAGCGCGAGCAGTACTTC
V: TRBV4-2; D: TRBD2; size: -; J: TRBJ2-7; CDR3: CASSSPTSGRAYEQYF; DNA: TGTGCCAGCAGCTCACCGACTAGCGGGAGGGCCTACGAGCAGTACTTC
V: TRBV5-1; D: TRBD1; size: once; J: TRBJ1-5; CDR3: CASSLGQGDQPQHF; DNA: TGCGCCAGCAGCTTGGGACAGGGCGATCAGCCCCAGCATTTT
V: TRBV6-5; D: TRBD1; size: -; J: TRBJ2-1; CDR3: CASRQGAQREQFF; DNA: TGTGCCAGCAGACAGGGGGCCCAAAGGGAGCAGTTCTTC
V: TRBV7-9; D: -; size: few; J: TRBJ1-2; CDR3: CASSLGGTAYGYTF; DNA: TGTGCCAGCAGCTTAGGTGGCACCGCCTATGGCTACACCTTC
V: TRBV25-1; D: -; size: -; J: TRBJ2-7; CDR3: CASSEHIWAPDSYEQYF; DNA: TGTGCCAGCAGTGAACATATTTGGGCACCGGACTCCTACGAGCAGTACTTC
V: TRBV7-3; D: -; size: -; J: TRBJ1-5; CDR3: CASSYTGTPQHF; DNA: TGTGCCAGCAGCTACACAGGGACGCCCCAGCATTTT
V: TRBV10-3; D: TRBD1; size: -; J: TRBJ2-7; CDR3: CAISGAIGQGYYEQYF; DNA: TGTGCCATCAGTGGGGCTATAGGACAGGGGTATTACGAGCAGTACTTC
V: TRBV4-1; D: -; size: -; J: TRBJ1-1; CDR3: CASSAGNTEAFF; DNA: TGCGCCAGCAGCGCAGGGAACACTGAAGCTTTCTTT
V: TRBV5-1; D: -; size: -; J: TRBJ1-2; CDR3: CASRRTDLDGYTF; DNA: TGCGCCAGCAGAAGGACAGACTTGGATGGCTACACCTTC
V: TRBV15; D: -; size: -; J: TRBJ2-3; CDR3: CATSREMAGTDTQYF; DNA: TGTGCCACCAGCAGAGAAATGGCTGGCACAGATACGCAGTATTTT
V: TRBV30; D: -; size: -; J: TRBJ1-1; CDR3: CAWRPTGILGGAFF; DNA: TGTGCCTGGAGACCGACAGGAATCCTTGGTGGGGCTTTCTTT
V: TRBV11-3; D: -; size: -; J: TRBJ2-7; CDR3: CASSLQRGGEQYF; DNA: TGTGCCAGCAGCTTACAGAGGGGGGGCGAGCAGTACTTC